A selection of T cell receptor beta chains follows, all from one sample in a study of T cell responses to AZD1222 COVID-19 vaccine. The method was immunoSEQ multiplex PCR; TCRdb's version includes in-frame clones alone and lacks a portion of them. This table has about 150,000 clones, roughly 92% appearing once. The specimen comprised peripheral blood, sampled on day 0 of AZD1222 vaccination. The receptors here all came from an adult in good health. Both conserved end residues are part of each CDR3. The D gene is left open where the match is weak. For some rows the clone size is stated as once, few or many, or as a class when expanded; others skip it.

V gene: TRBV5-1; J gene: TRBJ2-5; D gene: .; clone size: .; CDR3 DNA: TGCGCCAGCAGCTATACAGGGGAGGGAAAAGAGACCCAGTACTTC; CDR3 protein: CASSYTGEGKETQYF
V gene: TRBV25-1; J gene: TRBJ2-3; D gene: .; clone size: .; CDR3 DNA: TGTGCCAGCAGTGACGTAGTAGGGCCAGATACGCAGTATTTT; CDR3 protein: CASSDVVGPDTQYF
V gene: TRBV18; J gene: TRBJ1-2; D gene: .; clone size: .; CDR3 DNA: TGTGCCAGCTCACCACAGGGAAACTATGGCTACACCTTC; CDR3 protein: CASSPQGNYGYTF
V gene: TRBV12-3/TRBV12-4; J gene: TRBJ2-7; D gene: .; clone size: .; CDR3 DNA: TGTGCCAGCAGTTTATCGGGGTACGAGCAGTACTTC; CDR3 protein: CASSLSGYEQYF
V gene: TRBV11-2; J gene: TRBJ2-1; D gene: .; clone size: once; CDR3 DNA: TGTGCCAGCAGCTTAGCGGTTGGTGAGCAGTTCTTC; CDR3 protein: CASSLAVGEQFF
V gene: TRBV6-5; J gene: TRBJ1-1; D gene: .; clone size: once; CDR3 DNA: TGTGCCAGCAGTTACGGTCCCCTCCCAAAGGGAGCTTTCTTT; CDR3 protein: CASSYGPLPKGAFF
V gene: TRBV25-1; J gene: TRBJ2-2; D gene: .; clone size: .; CDR3 DNA: TGTGCCAGCACCAGGGGCGCGGGCGGGGAGCTGTTTTTT; CDR3 protein: CASTRGAGGELFF
V gene: TRBV14; J gene: TRBJ2-7; D gene: .; clone size: .; CDR3 DNA: TGTGCCAGCAGCCAAGTTCGCGGGCCTTACGAGCAGTACTTC; CDR3 protein: CASSQVRGPYEQYF
V gene: TRBV5-4; J gene: TRBJ1-1; D gene: .; clone size: .; CDR3 DNA: TGTGCCAGCAACGCGGAGGGGGACACTGAAGCTTTCTTT; CDR3 protein: CASNAEGDTEAFF
V gene: TRBV28; J gene: TRBJ2-6; D gene: .; clone size: .; CDR3 DNA: TGTGCCAGCAACTCGCCCGAGGGTACCTCTGGGGCCAACGTCCTGACTTTC; CDR3 protein: CASNSPEGTSGANVLTF
V gene: TRBV4-1; J gene: TRBJ2-1; D gene: TRBD2; clone size: .; CDR3 DNA: TGCGCCACCAGACCCCCACTAGCGGGAGATCATGAGCAGTTCTTC; CDR3 protein: CATRPPLAGDHEQFF
V gene: TRBV7-2; J gene: TRBJ2-1; D gene: .; clone size: .; CDR3 DNA: TGTGCCAGCAGCTTAGCGATACCAGCTTACAATGAGCAGTTCTTC; CDR3 protein: CASSLAIPAYNEQFF
V gene: TRBV19; J gene: TRBJ2-1; D gene: .; clone size: .; CDR3 DNA: TGTGCCAGTAGACAGGGGCGGGATAATGAGCAGTTCTTC; CDR3 protein: CASRQGRDNEQFF
V gene: TRBV11-2; J gene: TRBJ2-6; D gene: .; clone size: few; CDR3 DNA: TGTGCCAGCAGCTTAGATCCAGAACCCTCTGGGGCCAACGTCCTGACTTTC; CDR3 protein: CASSLDPEPSGANVLTF
V gene: TRBV7-8; J gene: TRBJ2-1; D gene: TRBD2; clone size: .; CDR3 DNA: TGTGCCAGCAGCCCACTAGCGGGCCCGCGAACTTACAATGAGCAGTTCTTC; CDR3 protein: CASSPLAGPRTYNEQFF
V gene: TRBV6-5; J gene: TRBJ2-2; D gene: .; clone size: .; CDR3 DNA: TGTGCCAGCAGTTACTCGAAAGGGTCCGGGGAGCTGTTTTTT; CDR3 protein: CASSYSKGSGELFF
V gene: TRBV18; J gene: TRBJ1-6; D gene: .; clone size: .; CDR3 DNA: TGTGCCAGCTCACCGGACATGAGAGCTTCACCCCTCCACTTT; CDR3 protein: CASSPDMRASPLHF
V gene: TRBV6-5; J gene: TRBJ2-4; D gene: TRBD2; clone size: .; CDR3 DNA: TGTGCCAGCAGTTCTACTAGCGGGGACGCCAAAAACATTCAGTACTTC; CDR3 protein: CASSSTSGDAKNIQYF
V gene: TRBV5-1; J gene: TRBJ1-1; D gene: .; clone size: .; CDR3 DNA: TGCGCCAGCAGCTTGCAGGGTCTTCCCTTGAACACTGAAGCTTTCTTT; CDR3 protein: CASSLQGLPLNTEAFF
V gene: TRBV28; J gene: TRBJ2-6; D gene: .; clone size: .; CDR3 DNA: TGTGCCAGCAGTCCCCCCGGGATTCCTCTCTCTGGGGCCAACGTCCTGACTTTC; CDR3 protein: CASSPPGIPLSGANVLTF
V gene: TRBV10-3; J gene: TRBJ1-5; D gene: .; clone size: .; CDR3 DNA: TGTGCCATCAGTGAGGGGCAGGGGATCGATCAGCCCCAGCATTTT; CDR3 protein: CAISEGQGIDQPQHF
V gene: TRBV19; J gene: TRBJ2-7; D gene: TRBD2; clone size: few; CDR3 DNA: TGTGCCAGTAGTAGAGGACTAGCGGGAGTTTTGTGGCAGTACTTC; CDR3 protein: CASSRGLAGVLWQYF
V gene: TRBV30; J gene: TRBJ1-5; D gene: .; clone size: .; CDR3 DNA: TGTGCCGGAGGACATCGAAATCAGCCCCAGCATTTT; CDR3 protein: CAGGHRNQPQHF
V gene: TRBV15; J gene: TRBJ2-1; D gene: .; clone size: .; CDR3 DNA: TGTGCCACCAGCAGAGATCTGGGGGATGAGCAGTTCTTC; CDR3 protein: CATSRDLGDEQFF
V gene: TRBV7-3; J gene: TRBJ2-1; D gene: TRBD2; clone size: .; CDR3 DNA: TGTGCCAGCAGCTCACTAGCGGGAGATGGTAATGAGCAGTTCTTC; CDR3 protein: CASSSLAGDGNEQFF
V gene: TRBV6-1; J gene: TRBJ2-2; D gene: .; clone size: .; CDR3 DNA: TGTGCCAGCAGTGAAGGCCGGGACACCGGGGAGCTGTTTTTT; CDR3 protein: CASSEGRDTGELFF
V gene: TRBV5-1; J gene: TRBJ2-5; D gene: .; clone size: .; CDR3 DNA: TGCGCCAGCAGCTTGGGGGTGTTACGAGAGACCCAGTACTTC; CDR3 protein: CASSLGVLRETQYF
V gene: TRBV10-3; J gene: TRBJ2-2; D gene: TRBD1; clone size: .; CDR3 DNA: TGTGCCATCAGGCTGACAGGGGAGGCCGGGGAGCTGTTTTTT; CDR3 protein: CAIRLTGEAGELFF
V gene: TRBV7-2; J gene: TRBJ2-2; D gene: .; clone size: .; CDR3 DNA: TGTGCCAGCAGCTCAGACATGGACGACACCGGGGAGCTGTTTTTT; CDR3 protein: CASSSDMDDTGELFF
V gene: TRBV2; J gene: TRBJ2-3; D gene: .; clone size: once; CDR3 DNA: TGTGCCAGCAGTGCCTTAAGCACAGATACGCAGTATTTT; CDR3 protein: CASSALSTDTQYF
V gene: TRBV4-1; J gene: TRBJ2-2; D gene: .; clone size: few; CDR3 DNA: TGCGCCAGCAGCCAGGACAGAACTGCGGCCGGGGAGCTGTTTTTT; CDR3 protein: CASSQDRTAAGELFF
V gene: TRBV6-1; J gene: TRBJ1-5; D gene: .; clone size: once; CDR3 DNA: TGTGCCAGCAGTTCGGGGAGCAGTGGCAATCAGCCCCAGCATTTT; CDR3 protein: CASSSGSSGNQPQHF
V gene: TRBV7-9; J gene: TRBJ1-1; D gene: .; clone size: .; CDR3 DNA: TGTGCCAGCAGCCATAGGGCGGGCGGGGAAGCTTTCTTT; CDR3 protein: CASSHRAGGEAFF
V gene: TRBV19; J gene: TRBJ1-2; D gene: .; clone size: .; CDR3 DNA: TGTGCCAGTAGTATAGGAGGTTTTGGGGGCTACACCTTC; CDR3 protein: CASSIGGFGGYTF
V gene: TRBV18; J gene: TRBJ2-1; D gene: .; clone size: .; CDR3 DNA: TGTGCCAGCTCAGTAAACCGGGACGGTCTGTCCTACAATGAGCAGTTCTTC; CDR3 protein: CASSVNRDGLSYNEQFF
V gene: TRBV4-1; J gene: TRBJ2-3; D gene: TRBD2; clone size: .; CDR3 DNA: TGCGCCAGCAGCCAAGTCTATGGCGGGAGTAGCACAGATACGCAGTATTTT; CDR3 protein: CASSQVYGGSSTDTQYF
V gene: TRBV5-6; J gene: TRBJ2-7; D gene: TRBD1; clone size: .; CDR3 DNA: TGTGCCAGCAGCCCGGACAGGGGGCTGGGAGAGCAGTACTTC; CDR3 protein: CASSPDRGLGEQYF
V gene: TRBV7-3; J gene: TRBJ2-2; D gene: .; clone size: few; CDR3 DNA: TGTGCCAGCAGCTTAACAGGGAACACCGGGGAGCTGTTTTTT; CDR3 protein: CASSLTGNTGELFF
V gene: TRBV10-3; J gene: TRBJ1-6; D gene: .; clone size: .; CDR3 DNA: TGTGCCATCGGGGTTGGAAATTCACCCCTCCACTTT; CDR3 protein: CAIGVGNSPLHF
V gene: TRBV7-8; J gene: TRBJ2-7; D gene: TRBD1; clone size: .; CDR3 DNA: TGTGCCAGCAGCACCACAGGGGGCTACGAGCAGTACTTC; CDR3 protein: CASSTTGGYEQYF
V gene: TRBV3-1/TRBV3-2; J gene: TRBJ1-5; D gene: .; clone size: .; CDR3 DNA: TGTGCCAGCAGCCAAGACAGGGACCAGCCCCAGCATTTT; CDR3 protein: CASSQDRDQPQHF
V gene: TRBV13; J gene: TRBJ2-7; D gene: TRBD2; clone size: .; CDR3 DNA: TGTGCCAGCAGCTTTTATTGGACTAGCGGATACTACGAGCAGTACTTC; CDR3 protein: CASSFYWTSGYYEQYF
V gene: TRBV28; J gene: TRBJ1-3; D gene: .; clone size: .; CDR3 DNA: TGTGCCAGCAGTTTCGCTGTCTCTGGAAACACCATATATTTT; CDR3 protein: CASSFAVSGNTIYF